This T cell receptor (beta chain) originates from a study of cytomegalovirus exposure and HLA in healthy donors. The study, taken as a whole, reports: In a later analysis, parvovirus B19, influenza, CMV and Epstein-Barr virus appeared linked to several top co-occurrence clusters.

This CDR3 has 14 amino acids. Trimming at V came to 4 bases and at J to 3 bases, leaving 6 bases not matched to a gene. Germline CDR1 SGHRS, CDR2 YFSETQ. With 60 Vbeta and 13 Jbeta primers, the PCR was carried out. TCRdb keeps only in-frame clones here, not all; method: immunoSEQ multiplex PCR. In the table there are more than 200,000 clones, more than 75% of which are singletons. A word on this clone: Its antigen is undetermined.

Sequencing was done on a sample of PBMCs. The chain joins TRBV5-1 to TRBJ1-2; the match to TRBD1 covers 7 bases. This TCR derives from a human donor in good health. CDR3 loop: CASSPGTVDYGYTF. CDR3 bases: TGCGCCAGCAGCCCGGGGACAGTTGACTATGGCTACACCTTC.